The 12 T cell receptor beta chains presented below share a single source sample, sequenced in a study of shared clonotypes between healthy human individuals. The protocol was immunoSEQ multiplex PCR, while the TCRdb copy is restricted to in-frame clones and leaves out a portion. The sample shows about 2.2 million clones, around 95% of them seen only once. Naive CD8 cells were CD45RO-negative, positively selected for CCR7, excluding terminally differentiated effector memory CD45RA+ cells. Sequenced input: naive CD8+ T cells from PBMCs. Source of these receptors: a man younger than 30 in good health. Some clones in this sample may be carry-over from other donors' samples.

The genes are TRBV27 and TRBJ2-3; the D is unclear. CDR1 MNHEY and CDR2 SMNVEV come from the germline V gene (reference sequence). This CDR3 is 13 amino acids long. Trimming cost V 4 bases and J 13 bases, with 18 bases left between them. For the CDR3, the DNA is TGTGCCAGCAGTTCGCACCCGACTGAACCGAAGTATTTT. Translating gives CASSSHPTEPKYF.

This clone was observed a single time. In DNA, the CDR3 is TGTGCCAGCAGACCTAGCGGGAGACCATCCTACGAGCAGTACTTC. It is translated as CASRPSGRPSYEQYF. The V call is TRBV27, the J call TRBJ2-7; the match to TRBD2 covers 10 bases. V trimming: 6 bases; J trimming: 1 base; junction bases outside the gene matches: 6. The germline V gene has CDR1 MNHEY and CDR2 SMNVEV (reference sequence). This CDR3 contains 15 residues.

This rearrangement joins TRBV5-4 to TRBJ1-3, with TRBD1 as a possible D gene (6 bases). The CDR3 covers 15 residues. V gave up 0 bases and J gave up 8 bases, with 15 bases separating them. The germline V gene has CDR1 SGHNT and CDR2 YYREEE (reference sequence). CDR3 region: CASSLVGGPGDTIYF. Written as DNA, the CDR3 is TGTGCCAGCAGCTTGGTAGGGGGACCTGGGGACACCATATATTTT.

This chain connects TRBV5-1 to TRBJ2-7, with D maybe TRBD2 (5 bases). The germline V gene encodes CDR1 SGHRS and CDR2 YFSETQ. This CDR3 comprises 12 residues. Trimming left V 7 bases short and J 3 bases short, with 11 bases between. The CDR3 protein is CASCDEGYEQYF. The CDR3 bases are TGCGCCAGCTGCGACGAGGGCTACGAGCAGTACTTC.

This clone was found a few times. Mismatch with germline at one junction end may stem from a read error. V usage is TRBV4-2 and J usage is TRBJ2-1; D uncertain. Germline loops: CDR1 LGHNA, CDR2 YNFKEQ. The CDR3 length is 14 residues. The CDR3 reads CASSQEVHYHEQFF. In DNA, the CDR3 is TGTGCCAGCAGCCAAGAAGTTCACTACCATGAGCAGTTCTTC.

This chain connects TRBV27 to TRBJ2-7, with D perhaps TRBD2 (6 bases). V was pared by 2 bases and J by 3 bases, with 14 bases between. CDR3 length: 15 residues. Germline V lookup: CDR1 MNHEY, CDR2 SMNVEV (reference sequence). The DNA for the CDR3 is TGTGCCAGCAGTTTAAACGTAGCGGTCGTCTACGAGCAGTACTTC. Its translation is CASSLNVAVVYEQYF.

The V call is TRBV6-5, the J call TRBJ2-1; D is uncertain. This CDR3 contains 12 residues. Deletions cut 11 bases from V and 4 bases from J, with 12 bases between. The germline CDR1 and CDR2 sequences are MNHEY and SVGAGI. CDR3 nucleotides: TGTGCCTCAGTTAATTCTTACAATGAGCAGTTCTTC. It translates to CASVNSYNEQFF.

The gene calls are TRBV7-9 and TRBJ2-5; 8 bases line up with TRBD2. CDR3 size: 14 residues. J lost 5 bases, V lost 2 bases, and 4 bases had no gene match. Germline V gives CDR1 SEHNR, CDR2 FQNEAQ (reference sequence). CDR3 DNA: TGTGCCAGCAGCTTAAGCGGGAGTTTGGAGACCCAGTACTTC. Its protein is CASSLSGSLETQYF.

For the CDR3, the DNA is TGTGCCAGCATCCTCCGCTCTGCCGGGGAGCTGTTTTTT. Its translation: CASILRSAGELFF. This chain uses TRBV28 with TRBJ2-2, with no clear D. The CDR3 contains 13 residues. Germline values: CDR1 MDHEN, CDR2 SYDVKM. The V gene lost 7 bases and the J gene lost 6 bases, with 12 bases spanning the gap.

Turning to this clone: Different DNA sequences within this sample yield the same CDR3. This rearrangement joins TRBV28 to TRBJ1-5; D unresolved. Germline assignment: CDR1 MDHEN and CDR2 SYDVKM. The CDR3 spans 15 residues. Deletions cut 6 bases from V and 0 bases from J, with 12 bases between. CDR3 sequence: CASRLGRYSNQPQHF. CDR3 nucleotide sequence: TGTGCCAGCAGGTTGGGGAGGTATAGCAATCAGCCCCAGCATTTT.

This sequence joins TRBV13 and TRBJ1-1, with D hard to call. The V gene lost 0 bases and the J gene lost 2 bases, with 7 bases spanning the gap. This CDR3 spans 14 amino acids. The germline V gene has CDR1 PRHDT and CDR2 FYEKMQ (reference sequence). The CDR3 protein is CASSLGGINTEAFF. DNA of the CDR3: TGTGCCAGCAGCTTAGGGGGTATCAACACTGAAGCTTTCTTT. The complete variable domain, with remaining parts taken from reference TRBV13 and TRBJ1-1, reads AAGVIQSPRHLIKEKRETATLKCYPIPRHDTVYWYQQGPGQDPQFLISFYEKMQSDKGSIPDRFSAQQFSDYHSELNMSSLELGDSALYFCASSLGGINTEAFFGQGTRLTVV.

The chain couples TRBV7-9 to TRBJ2-3, with D tentatively TRBD2 (6 bases). CDR1 is SEHNR, CDR2 FQNEAQ, per germline (reference sequence). The CDR3 is 15 amino acids. V dropped 0 bases and J dropped 5 bases, with 12 bases sitting between them. The CDR3 DNA sequence: TGTGCCAGCAGCTTAGCTACTAGCTCCGGAGATACGCAGTATTTT. Its protein product is CASSLATSSGDTQYF.